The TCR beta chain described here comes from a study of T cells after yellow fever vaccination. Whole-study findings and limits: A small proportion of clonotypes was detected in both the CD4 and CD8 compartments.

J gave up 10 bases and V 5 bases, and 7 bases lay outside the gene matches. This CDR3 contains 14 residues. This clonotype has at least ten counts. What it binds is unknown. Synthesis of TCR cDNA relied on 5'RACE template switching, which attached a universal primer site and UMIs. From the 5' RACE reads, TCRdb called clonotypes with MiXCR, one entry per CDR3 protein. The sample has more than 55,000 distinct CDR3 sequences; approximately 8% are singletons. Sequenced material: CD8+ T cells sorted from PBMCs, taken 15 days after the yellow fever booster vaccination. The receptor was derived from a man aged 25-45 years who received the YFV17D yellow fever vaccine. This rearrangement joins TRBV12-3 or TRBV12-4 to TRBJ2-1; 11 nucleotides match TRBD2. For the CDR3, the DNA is TGTGCCAGCAGTGGAACTAGCGGGAGCGTCGAGCAGTTCTTC. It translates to CASSGTSGSVEQFF.